These T cell receptor beta chains were read from a single sample in a study of PD-1 blockade in classical Hodgkin lymphoma. Assay used: immunoSEQ multiplex PCR; TCRdb lists only in-frame clones, some missing. The sample has nearly 25,000 clones; 70% to 80% are singletons. The sample was peripheral blood mononuclear cells (PBMCs), taken before the fourth cycle of nivolumab. The receptors come from a human donor with classical Hodgkin lymphoma. Both conserved end residues are part of each CDR3. Fields, in order: clone size, V gene, J gene, D gene, CDR3 length, CDR3 protein, CDR3 DNA. The D gene is left open where the match is weak. Clone size, where shown, is once, few, many, or a class for clones that have expanded.

abundance: few; v_gene: TRBV10-1; j_gene: TRBJ1-5; d_gene: -; len: 10; CDR3aa: CARGGGAQHF; CDR3nt: TGCGCCAGGGGAGGGGGGGCCCAGCATTTT
abundance: -; v_gene: TRBV28; j_gene: TRBJ1-2; d_gene: TRBD1; len: 13; CDR3aa: CASSLQGARGYTF; CDR3nt: TGTGCCAGCAGTTTGCAGGGGGCTCGGGGCTACACCTTC
abundance: -; v_gene: TRBV5-1; j_gene: TRBJ1-4; d_gene: -; len: 16; CDR3aa: CASSPEGGVANEKLFF; CDR3nt: TGCGCCAGCAGCCCCGAGGGCGGGGTAGCTAATGAAAAACTGTTTTTT
abundance: -; v_gene: TRBV14; j_gene: TRBJ2-5; d_gene: TRBD2; len: 14; CDR3aa: CASNQRGGQETQYF; CDR3nt: TGTGCCAGCAACCAACGGGGGGGTCAAGAGACCCAGTACTTC
abundance: -; v_gene: TRBV4-2; j_gene: TRBJ1-1; d_gene: TRBD1; len: 14; CDR3aa: CASSQATGDTEAFF; CDR3nt: TGTGCCAGCAGCCAGGCGACAGGGGACACTGAAGCTTTCTTT
abundance: few; v_gene: TRBV4-1; j_gene: TRBJ2-7; d_gene: -; len: 14; CDR3aa: CASSQATGHYEQYF; CDR3nt: TGCGCCAGCAGCCAAGCCACAGGGCACTACGAGCAGTACTTC
abundance: -; v_gene: TRBV6-1; j_gene: TRBJ1-6; d_gene: -; len: 15; CDR3aa: CASSEMSSYNSPLHF; CDR3nt: TGTGCCAGCAGTGAAATGAGCTCCTATAATTCACCCCTCCACTTT
abundance: -; v_gene: TRBV7-9; j_gene: TRBJ2-7; d_gene: TRBD1; len: 14; CDR3aa: CASSLGDRGQEQYF; CDR3nt: TGTGCCAGCAGCTTAGGGGACAGGGGGCAAGAGCAGTACTTC
abundance: -; v_gene: TRBV9; j_gene: TRBJ2-3; d_gene: -; len: 14; CDR3aa: CASSVVGESDTQYF; CDR3nt: TGTGCCAGCAGCGTAGTTGGGGAGTCAGATACGCAGTATTTT
abundance: -; v_gene: TRBV7-8; j_gene: TRBJ1-1; d_gene: -; len: 13; CDR3aa: CASTLDRNTEAFF; CDR3nt: TGTGCCAGCACCCTAGACAGGAACACTGAAGCTTTCTTT